These 27 T cell receptor beta chains share one sample of origin, sequenced in a study of identical twins. Each CDR3 protein is one row after TCRdb ran MiXCR on the 5' RACE reads. In the table there are some 690,000 distinct CDR3 sequences, roughly 20% of which are singletons. A further study also used this sample, focusing on T cells expressing NK-cell markers.

Sample: PBMCs. The receptor source for this set is a young woman in good health.

This clonotype was counted between two and nine times. V is TRBV20-1 and J is TRBJ1-5; unclear D gene. The ends were cut back, 3 bases at V and 7 bases at J, with 13 bases in the middle. The germline CDR1 and CDR2 sequences are DFQATT and SNEGSKA (reference sequence). The CDR3 extends over 13 amino acids. The DNA of the CDR3 is TGCAGTGCTAGGCTGGCGGGTACCCAGCCCCAGCATTTT. Translation gives CSARLAGTQPQHF.

V gene TRBV11-2 combines with J gene TRBJ2-5; D could derive from TRBD1 or TRBD2 (6 bases each). The V end lost 9 bases, the J end lost 3 bases, and 14 bases lay between the germline ends. The germline V gene has CDR1 SGHAT and CDR2 FQNNGV. The CDR3 extends over 13 amino acids. The CDR3 loop is CASYGGREETQYF. CDR3 in DNA: TGTGCCAGTTATGGGGGGCGGGAAGAGACCCAGTACTTC. The complete variable domain, with remaining parts taken from reference TRBV11-2 and TRBJ2-5, reads EAGVAQSPRYKIIEKRQSVAFWCNPISGHATLYWYQQILGQGPKLLIQFQNNGVVDDSQLPKDRFSAERLKGVDSTLKIQPAKLEDSAVYLCASYGGREETQYFGPGTRLLVL.

The chain combines TRBV4-2 with TRBJ1-1; D gene ambiguous. V lost 0 bases to trimming and J lost 0 bases, with 14 bases between them. Germline values: CDR1 LGHNA, CDR2 YNFKEQ. The CDR3 is made up of 17 amino acids. The DNA for the CDR3 is TGTGCCAGCAGCCAAGATCTTCATGGGGTCATGAACACTGAAGCTTTCTTT. Its translation: CASSQDLHGVMNTEAFF.

This clonotype was detected only a few times. The rearrangement links TRBV2 to TRBJ2-1, with D unresolved. Deletions cut 2 bases from V and 4 bases from J, with 6 bases between. CDR1 and CDR2 (germline): SNHLY, FYNNEI. The CDR3 is 13 residues long. CDR3 nucleotides: TGTGCCAGCAGTGAATCAGTGTACAATGAGCAGTTCTTC. Its translation is CASSESVYNEQFF.

This rearrangement joins TRBV30 to TRBJ1-1; D call uncertain. Trimming pared 7 bases from V and 1 base from J, leaving 10 bases between. CDR1 is GTSNPN and CDR2 is SVGIG in the germline V gene (reference sequence). This CDR3 is built from 12 residues. This chain's CDR3 is CALKDQNTEAFF. The CDR3 DNA sequence: TGTGCCTTAAAGGACCAGAACACTGAAGCTTTCTTT.

This clonotype was seen more than once but under ten times. V is TRBV7-9 and J is TRBJ2-1; D call uncertain. Germline V gene data show CDR1 as SEHNR and CDR2 as FQNEAQ (reference sequence). Deletions cut 2 bases from V and 3 bases from J, with 11 bases between. The CDR3 is 15 amino acids. This CDR3 is CASSLSQLDYNEQFF. The CDR3 DNA sequence: TGTGCCAGCAGCTTATCCCAGCTAGACTACAATGAGCAGTTCTTC.

This sequence joins TRBV12-3 or TRBV12-4 and TRBJ2-2; 13 bases align to TRBD2. J lost 3 bases, V lost 6 bases, and 10 bases had no gene match. The CDR3 is made up of 18 amino acids. The CDR3 DNA sequence: TGTGCCAGCAGGACTAGCGGGAGGAGGGGCCCATACACCGGGGAGCTGTTTTTT. This encodes CASRTSGRRGPYTGELFF.

This clonotype was detected ten times or more. The chain carries TRBV6-1 and TRBJ2-3, with D maybe TRBD2 (7 bases). Trimming took 8 bases from V and 3 from J, leaving 15 bases between them. CDR3 length: 14 amino acids. The V gene's germline CDR1 is MNHNS and CDR2 SASEGT. The CDR3 reads CASGGAATTDTQYF. In nucleotides, the CDR3 is TGTGCCAGCGGGGGGGCAGCCACGACAGATACGCAGTATTTT.

This sequence joins TRBV27 and TRBJ2-5, with 10 bases that match TRBD2. Unmatched junction bases numbered 17, after V lost 5 bases and J lost 5 bases. This CDR3 spans 18 amino acids. Looked up from germline, CDR1 is MNHEY and CDR2 is SMNVEV (reference sequence). Written as DNA, the CDR3 is TGTGCCAGCAGTCCGGGACTAGCGCCTGGGATAGGCGGGGAGACCCAGTACTTC. Translation: CASSPGLAPGIGGETQYF.

The genes are TRBV10-3 and TRBJ2-6, with D perhaps being TRBD1 or TRBD2 (5 bases each). The CDR3 runs to 16 residues. The V end was cut by 0 bases, the J end by 0 bases, with 6 bases between. The germline gives CDR1 ENHRY, CDR2 SYGVKD. CDR3 in DNA: TGTGCCATCAGTGAGTCGAGGGGCTCTGGGGCCAACGTCCTGACTTTC. Protein sequence: CAISESRGSGANVLTF.

The chain recombines TRBV29-1 with TRBJ1-1, with D perhaps matching TRBD1 (6 bases). The germline V and J ends were trimmed by 8 bases and 4 bases, with 11 bases remaining between them. Germline assignment: CDR1 SQVTM and CDR2 ANQGSEA. The CDR3 totals 11 residues. The CDR3 loop reads CSLIRGTEAFF. The CDR3 DNA reads as TGCAGCTTGATCAGGGGCACTGAAGCTTTCTTT.

The chain couples TRBV5-1 to TRBJ2-4; 7 bases align to TRBD1. CDR1 and CDR2 (germline): SGHRS, YFSETQ. This CDR3 contains 17 residues. Trimming cost V 1 base and J 0 bases; bases outside gene matches: 7. The CDR3 DNA follows: TGCGCCAGCAGCTTGAATCCGCAGGGGGTAGCCAAAAACATTCAGTACTTC. Its protein product is CASSLNPQGVAKNIQYF.

The CDR3 region is CASSSFDGNTEAFF. DNA of the CDR3: TGTGCCAGCAGTTCCTTCGACGGGAACACTGAAGCTTTCTTT. The J gene is TRBJ1-1, the V gene TRBV6-5, with D uncertain. Germline V CDR1 and CDR2: MNHEY, SVGAGI. This CDR3 comprises 14 residues. Between the trimmed V and J ends, which lost 4 bases and 1 base, there was a span of 10 bases.

V is TRBV18 and J is TRBJ2-1; TRBD1 matches at 8 bases. Germline lookup yields CDR1 KGHSH and CDR2 LQKENI. The CDR3 contains 16 residues. V lost 8 bases to trimming and J lost 0 bases; unmatched junction nucleotides: 9. In DNA form, the CDR3 reads TGTGCCAGCAACCGGGACAGGTCTTCCTCCTACAATGAGCAGTTCTTC. Encoded protein: CASNRDRSSSYNEQFF.

This clonotype appeared a few times. The chain employs TRBV20-1 and TRBJ2-1, with D perhaps matching TRBD1 (6 bases). The CDR3 has 16 amino acids. Trimming removed 1 base from V and 8 bases from J, with 21 bases in between. Germline V gene sequence: CDR1 DFQATT, CDR2 SNEGSKA (reference sequence). The CDR3 loop is CSARGGRQVMGDEQFF. CDR3 DNA sequence: TGCAGTGCTAGAGGGGGAAGACAGGTTATGGGAGATGAGCAGTTCTTC.

The chain is built from TRBV7-7 and TRBJ2-5; D possibly corresponds to TRBD2 (6 bases). Trimming took 5 bases from V and 3 from J, leaving 10 bases between them. The CDR3 totals 13 residues. CDR1 SSHAT and CDR2 FNYEAQ come from the germline V gene (reference sequence). The CDR3 DNA sequence: TGTGCCAGCAGCGTACGACTAGAAGAGACCCAGTACTTC. The encoded protein is CASSVRLEETQYF.

This clonotype was found a few times. The chain employs TRBV15 and TRBJ2-4; no reliable D call. Trimming took off 1 base at V and 0 bases at J, with 10 bases between the two ends. The CDR3 sequence is 16 residues long. The V gene's germline CDR1 is LNHNV and CDR2 YYDKDF (reference sequence). DNA for the CDR3: TGTGCCACCAGCAGAGGGGTAGGCGGAGCCAAAAACATTCAGTACTTC. Encoded protein: CATSRGVGGAKNIQYF.

A few counts support this clonotype. The CDR3 nucleotides read TGTGCCAGCAGTGTTCCTGGGACGGCCGAGCAGTACTTC. As protein: CASSVPGTAEQYF. This chain joins TRBV2 and TRBJ2-7, with D tentatively TRBD1 or TRBD2 (5 bases each). V gave up 4 bases and J gave up 6 bases, with 13 bases separating them. Per the germline V gene, CDR1 is SNHLY and CDR2 is FYNNEI. The CDR3 contains 13 residues.

The rearrangement joins TRBV13 to TRBJ1-1, with no clear D. This CDR3 contains 11 residues. V lost 3 bases and J lost 11, with 10 bases in between. Germline CDR1 reads PRHDT; CDR2 reads FYEKMQ (reference sequence). The CDR3 sequence: CASSFHRDAFF. CDR3 coding DNA: TGTGCCAGCAGCTTTCATAGGGATGCTTTCTTT.

This clonotype was seen only a few times. The chain uses TRBV5-1 and TRBJ2-1, with 13 bases fitting TRBD2. The CDR3 spans 15 residues. Germline CDR1 is SGHRS and CDR2 is YFSETQ. V gave up 4 bases and J gave up 5 bases; unmatched junction bases: 3. The CDR3 loop is CASSVGTSGDNEQFF. The CDR3 region has the DNA TGCGCCAGCAGCGTCGGGACTAGCGGGGACAATGAGCAGTTCTTC.

The CDR3 DNA reads as TGCAGTGCTGTAGACAGGGGAAATCCCTATCAGCCCCAGCATTTT. Protein sequence: CSAVDRGNPYQPQHF. The chain employs TRBV20-1 and TRBJ1-5; 8 bases line up with TRBD1. The CDR3 length is 15 residues. CDR1 is DFQATT, CDR2 SNEGSKA, per germline (reference sequence). With V trimmed by 5 bases and J by 5 bases, 11 bases remained unmatched.

This clonotype showed up just a few times. J is TRBJ2-5 and V is TRBV5-1; weak D call: TRBD1 (5 bases). The CDR3 is 16 residues long. Germline CDR1 is SGHRS and CDR2 is YFSETQ. V lost 4 bases and J 2 bases, leaving 18 bases between the germline ends. DNA of the CDR3: TGCGCCAGCAGCGGGATGAGATGGGGCCAGCAAGAGACCCAGTACTTC. It is translated as CASSGMRWGQQETQYF.

This clonotype was detected many times. The gene calls are TRBV29-1 and TRBJ2-2; 7 nucleotides match TRBD1. Trimming at V came to 7 bases and at J to 1 base, leaving 3 bases not matched to a gene. The germline V gene has CDR1 SQVTM and CDR2 ANQGSEA. The CDR3 spans 13 residues. DNA of the CDR3: TGCAGCGCACGGGACAGGAACACCGGGGAGCTGTTTTTT. It specifies CSARDRNTGELFF.

The V and J genes are TRBV7-2 and TRBJ1-2; D gene ambiguous. Between the trimmed V and J ends, which lost 1 base and 2 bases, there was a span of 8 bases. The V gene's germline CDR1 is SGHTA and CDR2 FQGNSA. This CDR3 comprises 14 residues. As DNA, the CDR3 is TGTGCCAGCAGCTTAGGGCAGTGGAACTATGGCTACACCTTC. It encodes CASSLGQWNYGYTF.

This chain connects TRBV4-3 to TRBJ2-1; D gene uncertain. Trimming removed 0 bases at V and 9 bases at J, with 15 bases between. CDR3 length: 15 amino acids. The V gene's germline CDR1 is LGHNA and CDR2 YSLEER. The CDR3 DNA follows: TGCGCCAGCAGCCAAGATGAAGGGCGATATTCTGAGCAGTTCTTC. It yields the protein CASSQDEGRYSEQFF.

This clonotype was seen a few times. The chain is built from TRBV20-1 and TRBJ2-1; the D gene is possibly TRBD2 (5 bases). The germline V gene has CDR1 DFQATT and CDR2 SNEGSKA (reference sequence). The germline V and J ends were trimmed by 3 bases and 2 bases, with 8 bases remaining between them. The CDR3 length is 13 residues. CDR3 sequence (DNA): TGCAGTGCTAGGGCGCGGGCCTACAATGAGCAGTTCTTC. Protein: CSARARAYNEQFF.

A few counts support this clonotype. The CDR3 spells CASSYGPKNIQYF. The CDR3 DNA reads as TGTGCCAGCAGTTACGGACCCAAAAACATTCAGTACTTC. J is TRBJ2-4 and V is TRBV6-5; unclear D gene. The CDR3 runs 13 residues. V lost 2 bases to trimming and J lost 2 bases, with 4 bases between them. Germline CDR1 reads MNHEY; CDR2 reads SVGAGI.